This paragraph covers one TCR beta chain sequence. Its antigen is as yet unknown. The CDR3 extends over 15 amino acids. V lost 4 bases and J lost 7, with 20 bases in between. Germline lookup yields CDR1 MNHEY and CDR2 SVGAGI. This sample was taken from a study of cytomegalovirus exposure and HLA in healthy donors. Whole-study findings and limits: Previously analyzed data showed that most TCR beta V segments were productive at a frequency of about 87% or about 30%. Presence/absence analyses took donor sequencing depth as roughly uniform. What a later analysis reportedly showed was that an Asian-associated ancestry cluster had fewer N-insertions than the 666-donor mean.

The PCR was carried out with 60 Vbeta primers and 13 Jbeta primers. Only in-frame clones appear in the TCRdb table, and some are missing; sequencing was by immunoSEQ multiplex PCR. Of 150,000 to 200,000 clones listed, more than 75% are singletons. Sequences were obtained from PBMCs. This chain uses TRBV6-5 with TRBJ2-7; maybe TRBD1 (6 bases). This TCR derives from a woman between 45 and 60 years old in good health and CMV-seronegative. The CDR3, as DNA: TGTGCCAGCAGTTCCTCAGGGACATCCCGGTTTGAGCAGTACTTC. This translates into CASSSSGTSRFEQYF.